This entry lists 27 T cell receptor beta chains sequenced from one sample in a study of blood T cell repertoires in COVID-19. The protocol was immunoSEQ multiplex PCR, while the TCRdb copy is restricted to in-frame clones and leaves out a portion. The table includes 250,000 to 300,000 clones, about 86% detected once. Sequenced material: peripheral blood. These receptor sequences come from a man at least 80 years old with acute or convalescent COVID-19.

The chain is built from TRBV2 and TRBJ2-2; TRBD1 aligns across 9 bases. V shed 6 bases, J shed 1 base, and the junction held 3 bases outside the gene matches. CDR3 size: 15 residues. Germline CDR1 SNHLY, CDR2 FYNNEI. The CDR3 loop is CASRPGQGNTGELFF. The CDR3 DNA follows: TGTGCCAGCAGGCCGGGACAGGGGAACACCGGGGAGCTGTTTTTT.

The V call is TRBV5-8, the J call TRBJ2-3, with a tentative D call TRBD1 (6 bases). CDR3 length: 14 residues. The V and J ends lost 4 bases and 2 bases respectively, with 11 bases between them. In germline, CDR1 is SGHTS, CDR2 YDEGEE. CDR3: CASSPGHFTDTQYF. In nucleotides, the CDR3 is TGTGCCAGCAGCCCGGGACACTTCACAGATACGCAGTATTTT.

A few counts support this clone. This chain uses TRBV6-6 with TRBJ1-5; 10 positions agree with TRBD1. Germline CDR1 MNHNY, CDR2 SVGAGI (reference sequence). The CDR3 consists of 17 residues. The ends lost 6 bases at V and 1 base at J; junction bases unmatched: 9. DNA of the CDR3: TGTGCCAGCAGCCGACAGGGGGCCGGGGGAAGCAATCAGCCCCAGCATTTT. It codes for CASSRQGAGGSNQPQHF.

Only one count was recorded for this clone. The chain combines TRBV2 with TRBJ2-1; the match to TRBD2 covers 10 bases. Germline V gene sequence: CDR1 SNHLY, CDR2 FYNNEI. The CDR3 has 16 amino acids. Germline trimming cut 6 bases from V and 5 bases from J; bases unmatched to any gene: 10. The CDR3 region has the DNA TGTGCCAGCAGCCAACTCACTAGCGGGATTAACAATGAGCAGTTCTTC. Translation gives CASSQLTSGINNEQFF.

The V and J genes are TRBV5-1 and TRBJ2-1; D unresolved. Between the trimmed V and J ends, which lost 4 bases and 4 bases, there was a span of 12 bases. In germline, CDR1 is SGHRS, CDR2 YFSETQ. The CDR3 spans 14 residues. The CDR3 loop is CASSLDGLYNEQFF. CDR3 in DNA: TGCGCCAGCAGCCTCGATGGCCTTTACAATGAGCAGTTCTTC.

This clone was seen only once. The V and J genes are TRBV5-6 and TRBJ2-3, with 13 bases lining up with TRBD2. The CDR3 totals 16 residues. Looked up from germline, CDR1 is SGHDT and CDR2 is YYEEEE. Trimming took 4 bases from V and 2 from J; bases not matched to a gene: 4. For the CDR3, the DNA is TGTGCCAGCAGCACCGGGACTAGCGGGGTCACAGATACGCAGTATTTT. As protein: CASSTGTSGVTDTQYF.

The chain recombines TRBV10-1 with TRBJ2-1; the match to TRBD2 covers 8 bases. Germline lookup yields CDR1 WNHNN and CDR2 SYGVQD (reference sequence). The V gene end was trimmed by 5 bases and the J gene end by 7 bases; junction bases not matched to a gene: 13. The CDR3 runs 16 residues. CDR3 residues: CASSFSSGSRMNEQFF. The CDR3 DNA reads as TGCGCCAGCAGTTTCTCAAGCGGGAGTAGAATGAATGAGCAGTTCTTC.

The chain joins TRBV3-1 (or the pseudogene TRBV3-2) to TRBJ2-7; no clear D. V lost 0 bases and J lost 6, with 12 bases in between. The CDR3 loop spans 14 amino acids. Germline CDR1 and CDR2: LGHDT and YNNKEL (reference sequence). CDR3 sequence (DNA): TGTGCCAGCAGCCAAGAAGCCATCCTAGGCGAGCAGTACTTC. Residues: CASSQEAILGEQYF.

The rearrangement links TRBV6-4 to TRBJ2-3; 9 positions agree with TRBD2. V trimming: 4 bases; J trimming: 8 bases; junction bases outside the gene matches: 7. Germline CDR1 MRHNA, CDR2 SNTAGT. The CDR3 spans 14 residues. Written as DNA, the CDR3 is TGTGCCAGCAGTGCGGCGGGAGGGTCCGGTACGCAGTATTTT. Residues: CASSAAGGSGTQYF.

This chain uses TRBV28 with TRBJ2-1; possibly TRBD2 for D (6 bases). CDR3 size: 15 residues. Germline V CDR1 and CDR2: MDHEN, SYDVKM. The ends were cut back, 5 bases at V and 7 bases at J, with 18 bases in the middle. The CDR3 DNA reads TGTGCCAGCAGTCACCCTAGCGATATCCGGAATGAGCAGTTCTTC. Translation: CASSHPSDIRNEQFF.

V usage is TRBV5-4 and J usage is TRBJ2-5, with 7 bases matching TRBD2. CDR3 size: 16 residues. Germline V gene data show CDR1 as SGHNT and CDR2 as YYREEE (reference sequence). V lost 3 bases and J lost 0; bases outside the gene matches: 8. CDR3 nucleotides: TGTGCCAGCAGCTCCCGGTCCCGGGGGGACCAAGAGACCCAGTACTTC. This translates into CASSSRSRGDQETQYF. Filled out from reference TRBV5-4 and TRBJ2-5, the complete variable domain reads ETGVTQSPTHLIKTRGQQVTLRCSSQSGHNTVSWYQQALGQGPQFIFQYYREEENGRGNFPPRFSGLQFPNYSSELNVNALELDDSALYLCASSSRSRGDQETQYFGPGTRLLVL.

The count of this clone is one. The CDR3 is CASTPYPDRVYGYTF. CDR3 DNA: TGTGCCAGCACCCCCTATCCGGACAGGGTCTATGGCTACACCTTC. The chain carries TRBV28 and TRBJ1-2; 8 bases fit TRBD1. Germline trimming cut 7 bases from V and 4 bases from J; bases unmatched to any gene: 11. This CDR3 has 15 amino acids. The germline V gene encodes CDR1 MDHEN and CDR2 SYDVKM.

The CDR3 DNA sequence: TGTGCCACCAGTGACCCCGGGACAGGGCGACCCTACGAGCAGTACTTC. Translating gives CATSDPGTGRPYEQYF. J is TRBJ2-7 and V is TRBV24-1, with 9 bases that match TRBD1. This CDR3 is 16 amino acids long. Germline CDR1 reads KGHDR; CDR2 reads SFDVKD. With 4 bases clipped from V and 2 bases from J, the junction kept 8 bases outside the gene matches.

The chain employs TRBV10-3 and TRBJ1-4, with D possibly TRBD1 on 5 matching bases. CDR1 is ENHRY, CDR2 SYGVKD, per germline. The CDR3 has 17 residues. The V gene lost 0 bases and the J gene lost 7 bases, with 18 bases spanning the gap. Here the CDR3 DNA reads TGTGCCATCAGTGAGTCGAGGAACCCAGGGCAGGGTGAAAAACTGTTTTTT. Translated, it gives CAISESRNPGQGEKLFF.

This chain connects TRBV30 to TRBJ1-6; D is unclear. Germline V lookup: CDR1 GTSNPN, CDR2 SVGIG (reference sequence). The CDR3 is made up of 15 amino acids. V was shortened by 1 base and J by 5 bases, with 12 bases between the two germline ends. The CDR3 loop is CAWSAAPGNNSPLHF. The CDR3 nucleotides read TGTGCCTGGAGTGCGGCACCAGGAAATAATTCACCCCTCCACTTT.

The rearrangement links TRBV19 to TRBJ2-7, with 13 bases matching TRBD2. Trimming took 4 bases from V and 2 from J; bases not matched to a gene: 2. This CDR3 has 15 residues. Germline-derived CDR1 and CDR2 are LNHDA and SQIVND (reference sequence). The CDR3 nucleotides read TGTGCCAGTAGTAGACTAGCGGGAGGAACCTACGAGCAGTACTTC. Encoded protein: CASSRLAGGTYEQYF.

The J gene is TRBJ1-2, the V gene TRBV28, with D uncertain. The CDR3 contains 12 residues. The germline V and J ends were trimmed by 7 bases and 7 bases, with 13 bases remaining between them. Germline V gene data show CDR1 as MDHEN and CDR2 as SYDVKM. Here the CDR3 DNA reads TGTGCCAGCATCTCCCGGAGAGGTGGCTACACCTTC. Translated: CASISRRGGYTF.

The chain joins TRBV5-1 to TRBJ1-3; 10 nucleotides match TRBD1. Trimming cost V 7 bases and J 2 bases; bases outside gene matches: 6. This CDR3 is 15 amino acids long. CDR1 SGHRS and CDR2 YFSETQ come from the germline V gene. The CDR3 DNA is TGCGCCAGCTGCGCCGGGACAGGGGCTGGAAACACCATATATTTT. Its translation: CASCAGTGAGNTIYF.

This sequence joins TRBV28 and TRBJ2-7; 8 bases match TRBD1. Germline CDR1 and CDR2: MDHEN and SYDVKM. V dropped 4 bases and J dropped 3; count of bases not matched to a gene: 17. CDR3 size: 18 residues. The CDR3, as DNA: TGTGCCAGCAGTTCCCACTCCGGGACAGGTTCGTCTCTCTACGAGCAGTACTTC. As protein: CASSSHSGTGSSLYEQYF.

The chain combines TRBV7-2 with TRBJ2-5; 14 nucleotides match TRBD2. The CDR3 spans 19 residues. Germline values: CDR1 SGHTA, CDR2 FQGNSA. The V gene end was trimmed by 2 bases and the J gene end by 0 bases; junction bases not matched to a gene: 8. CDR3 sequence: CASSLLSGTSGGYQETQYF. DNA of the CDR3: TGTGCCAGCAGCTTACTCTCCGGGACTAGCGGGGGTTACCAAGAGACCCAGTACTTC.

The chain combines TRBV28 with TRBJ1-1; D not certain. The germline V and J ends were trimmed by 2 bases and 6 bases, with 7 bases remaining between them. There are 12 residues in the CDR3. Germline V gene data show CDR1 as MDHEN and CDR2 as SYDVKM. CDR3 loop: CASSLGLAEAFF. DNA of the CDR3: TGTGCCAGCAGTTTAGGGCTGGCTGAAGCTTTCTTT.

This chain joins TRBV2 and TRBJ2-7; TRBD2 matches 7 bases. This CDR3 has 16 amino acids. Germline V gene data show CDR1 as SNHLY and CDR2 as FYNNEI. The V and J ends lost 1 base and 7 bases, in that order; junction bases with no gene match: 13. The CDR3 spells CASSEEPGTTDGEQYF. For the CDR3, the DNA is TGTGCCAGCAGTGAAGAGCCCGGGACTACCGACGGGGAGCAGTACTTC. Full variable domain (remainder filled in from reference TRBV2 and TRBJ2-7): EPEVTQTPSHQVTQMGQEVILRCVPISNHLYFYWYRQILGQKVEFLVSFYNNEISEKSEIFDDQFSVERPDGSNFTLKIRSTKLEDSAMYFCASSEEPGTTDGEQYFGPGTRLTVT.

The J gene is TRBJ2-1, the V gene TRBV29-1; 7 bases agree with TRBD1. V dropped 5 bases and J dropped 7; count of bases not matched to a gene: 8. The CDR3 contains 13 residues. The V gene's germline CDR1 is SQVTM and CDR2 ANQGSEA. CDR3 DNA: TGCAGCGTTTCAGGGGGTTACATGAATGAGCAGTTCTTC. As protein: CSVSGGYMNEQFF.

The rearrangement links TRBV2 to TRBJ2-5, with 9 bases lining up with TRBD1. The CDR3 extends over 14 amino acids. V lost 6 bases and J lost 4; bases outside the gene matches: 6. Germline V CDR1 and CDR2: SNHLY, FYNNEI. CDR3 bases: TGTGCCAGCAGGGACAGGGGACTCCGAGAGACCCAGTACTTC. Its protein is CASRDRGLRETQYF.

The CDR3 nucleotides are TGTGCCAGCAGCTTAAACAGCGGGGGGCCCAACAATGAGCAGTTCTTC. It specifies CASSLNSGGPNNEQFF. The gene calls are TRBV5-4 and TRBJ2-1, with TRBD2 matching over 9 bases. The CDR3 runs to 16 residues. Germline CDR1 is SGHNT and CDR2 is YYREEE (reference sequence). Trimming at V came to 2 bases and at J to 5 bases, leaving 8 bases not matched to a gene.

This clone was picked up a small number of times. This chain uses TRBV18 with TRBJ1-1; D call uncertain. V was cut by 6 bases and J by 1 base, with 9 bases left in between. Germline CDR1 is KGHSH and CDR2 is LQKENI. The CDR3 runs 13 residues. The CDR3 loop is CASSRLRNTEAFF. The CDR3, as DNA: TGTGCCAGCTCCCGGTTACGGAACACTGAAGCTTTCTTT.

Written as DNA, the CDR3 is TGTGCCAGCAGCACGCGGACAGGGTCCGGGGAGCTGTTTTTT. Translation: CASSTRTGSGELFF. V usage is TRBV5-5 and J usage is TRBJ2-2, with 8 bases aligning to TRBD1. This CDR3 spans 14 amino acids. V gave up 4 bases and J gave up 6 bases; unmatched junction bases: 5. Germline CDR1 is SGHKS and CDR2 is YYEKEE (reference sequence).